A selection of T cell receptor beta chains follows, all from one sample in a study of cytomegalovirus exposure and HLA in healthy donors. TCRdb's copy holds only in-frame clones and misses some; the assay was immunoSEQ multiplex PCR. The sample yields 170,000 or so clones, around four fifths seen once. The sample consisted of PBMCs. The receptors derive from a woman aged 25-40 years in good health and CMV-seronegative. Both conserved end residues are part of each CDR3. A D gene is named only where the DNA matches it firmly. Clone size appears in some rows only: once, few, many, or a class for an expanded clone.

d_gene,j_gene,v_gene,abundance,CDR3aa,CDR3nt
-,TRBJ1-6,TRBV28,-,CASSSGLSYNSPLHF,TGTGCCAGCAGCTCAGGGTTGAGCTATAATTCACCCCTCCACTTT
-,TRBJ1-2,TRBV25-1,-,CASSESGGNSYTF,TGTGCCAGCAGTGAATCTGGCGGGAATAGCTACACCTTC
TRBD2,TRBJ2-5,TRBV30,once,CAWKRLAGGTEETQYF,TGTGCCTGGAAAAGACTAGCGGGGGGCACCGAAGAGACCCAGTACTTC
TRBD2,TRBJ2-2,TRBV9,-,CASSAGGARTGELFF,TGTGCCAGCAGCGCCGGGGGGGCGCGCACCGGGGAGCTGTTTTTT
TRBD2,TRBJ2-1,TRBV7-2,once,CASSLKAGGNEQFF,TGTGCCAGCAGCTTAAAAGCGGGGGGCAATGAGCAGTTCTTC
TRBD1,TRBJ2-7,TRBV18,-,CASSPRDRVTYEQYF,TGTGCCAGCTCACCCCGGGACAGGGTCACCTACGAGCAGTACTTC
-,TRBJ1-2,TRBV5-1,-,CASSLAAEESYGYTF,TGCGCCAGCAGCTTGGCCGCTGAGGAGAGCTATGGCTACACCTTC
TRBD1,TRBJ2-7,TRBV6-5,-,CASSDPGQGDF,TGTGCCAGCAGTGACCCGGGACAGGGGGACTTC
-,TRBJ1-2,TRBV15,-,CATSRDLGQPLYGYTF,TGTGCCACCAGCAGAGACTTGGGGCAGCCTCTCTATGGCTACACCTTC
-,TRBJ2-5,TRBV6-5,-,CASSTKAPETQYF,TGTGCCAGCAGTACGAAAGCCCCAGAGACCCAGTACTTC
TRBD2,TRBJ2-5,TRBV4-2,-,CASSQGTSGQETQYF,TGTGCCAGCAGCCAAGGGACTAGCGGCCAAGAGACCCAGTACTTC
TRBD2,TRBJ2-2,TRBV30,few,CAWSSSGDGTGELFF,TGTGCCTGGAGTTCTAGCGGGGACGGCACCGGGGAGCTGTTTTTT
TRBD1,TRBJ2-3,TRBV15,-,CATRATGATDTQYF,TGTGCCACCCGGGCGACAGGGGCCACAGATACGCAGTATTTT
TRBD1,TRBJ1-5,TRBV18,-,CASSPWTGLEPQHF,TGTGCCAGCTCACCCTGGACAGGCCTGGAGCCCCAGCATTTT
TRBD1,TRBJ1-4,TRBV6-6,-,CASSLSTGGNEKLFF,TGTGCCAGCAGCCTTTCTACAGGGGGAAATGAAAAACTGTTTTTT
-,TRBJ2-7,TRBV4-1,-,CASSQEGDNSYEQYF,TGCGCCAGCAGCCAAGAAGGGGACAACTCATACGAGCAGTACTTC
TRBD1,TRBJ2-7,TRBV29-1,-,CSVVGDRGSWKQYF,TGCAGCGTTGTGGGGGACAGGGGGAGTTGGAAGCAGTACTTC
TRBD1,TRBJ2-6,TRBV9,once,CASSPPGQGFSGANVLTF,TGTGCCAGCAGCCCGCCGGGACAGGGCTTCTCTGGGGCCAACGTCCTGACTTTC
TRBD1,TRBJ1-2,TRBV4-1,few,CASSKTGTGVGPYGYTF,TGCGCCAGCAGCAAGACCGGGACAGGGGTAGGACCCTATGGCTACACCTTC
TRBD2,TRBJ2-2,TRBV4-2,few,CASSQDWILADTGELFF,TGTGCCAGCAGCCAAGATTGGATACTAGCGGACACCGGGGAGCTGTTTTTT
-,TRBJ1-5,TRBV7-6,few,CASQMSQPQHF,TGTGCCAGCCAAATGAGCCAGCCCCAGCATTTT
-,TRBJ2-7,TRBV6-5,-,CASSPETRGSYEQYF,TGTGCCAGCAGTCCGGAAACAAGGGGATCCTACGAGCAGTACTTC
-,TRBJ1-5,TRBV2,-,CASSEQDQPQHF,TGTGCCAGCAGTGAGCAGGATCAGCCCCAGCATTTT
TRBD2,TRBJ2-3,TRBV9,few,CASSLKGAGGPTDTQYF,TGTGCCAGCAGCCTCAAGGGAGCGGGGGGGCCCACAGATACGCAGTATTTT
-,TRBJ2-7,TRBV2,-,CIQGFAYEQYF,TGTATTCAGGGGTTTGCCTACGAGCAGTACTTC
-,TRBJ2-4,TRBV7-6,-,CASSSDRVNIQYF,TGTGCCAGCAGCTCGGACAGAGTAAACATTCAGTACTTC
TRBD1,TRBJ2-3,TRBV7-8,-,CASSRTGPSTDTQYF,TGTGCCAGCAGTCGGACAGGGCCTAGCACAGATACGCAGTATTTT
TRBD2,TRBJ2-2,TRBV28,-,CASSRGLVRTGELFF,TGTGCCAGCAGTCGAGGACTAGTTCGCACCGGGGAGCTGTTTTTT
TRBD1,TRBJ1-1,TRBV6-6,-,CASSTAGGTEAFF,TGTGCCAGCAGTACCGCAGGGGGCACTGAAGCTTTCTTT
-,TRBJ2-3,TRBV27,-,CASSSPGMTQYF,TGTGCCAGCAGTTCCCCCGGGATGACGCAGTATTTT
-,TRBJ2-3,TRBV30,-,CASPGRLGGTDTQYF,TGTGCTTCCCCTGGGAGGTTGGGTGGCACAGATACGCAGTATTTT
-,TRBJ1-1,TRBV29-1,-,CSVLSQGSTEAFF,TGCAGCGTTCTTTCACAGGGCTCCACTGAAGCTTTCTTT
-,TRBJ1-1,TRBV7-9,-,CASSLFGVNTEAFF,TGTGCCAGCAGCTTATTCGGAGTGAACACTGAAGCTTTCTTT
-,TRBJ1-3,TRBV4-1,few,CASSQGQGGGHTIYF,TGCGCCAGCAGCCAAGGGCAGGGCGGGGGGCACACCATATATTTT
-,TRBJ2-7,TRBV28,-,CASSSSARGNEQYF,TGTGCCAGCAGTTCATCAGCAAGGGGGAACGAGCAGTACTTC
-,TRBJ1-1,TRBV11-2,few,CASSLGRGTSF,TGTGCCAGCAGCTTAGGGAGGGGCACCTCGTTT
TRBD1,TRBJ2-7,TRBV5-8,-,CASSHQGQTGHIEQYF,TGTGCCAGCAGCCACCAGGGTCAGACAGGGCACATCGAGCAGTACTTC
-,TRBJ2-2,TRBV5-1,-,CASSPQGGANTGELFF,TGCGCCAGCAGCCCCCAGGGGGGCGCGAACACCGGGGAGCTGTTTTTT
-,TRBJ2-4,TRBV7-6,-,CASRRWSGLAKNIQYF,TGTGCCAGCCGAAGATGGAGCGGTCTAGCCAAAAACATTCAGTACTTC
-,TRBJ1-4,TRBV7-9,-,CASSLTGLNEKLFF,TGTGCCAGCAGCCTAACAGGGCTGAATGAAAAACTGTTTTTT
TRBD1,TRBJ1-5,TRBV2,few,CASSDQGQGKQPQHF,TGTGCCAGCAGTGACCAGGGACAGGGAAAGCAGCCCCAGCATTTT
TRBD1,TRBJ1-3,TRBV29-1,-,CSVRTGRSGNTIYF,TGCAGCGTGAGGACAGGGCGCTCTGGAAACACCATATATTTT
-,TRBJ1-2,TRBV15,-,CATSRAGVLDRLNYGYTF,TGTGCCACCAGCAGAGCCGGGGTTCTTGACAGGTTGAACTATGGCTACACCTTC
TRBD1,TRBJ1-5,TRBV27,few,CASSWDSAPHQPQHF,TGTGCCAGCAGTTGGGACAGCGCCCCGCATCAGCCCCAGCATTTT
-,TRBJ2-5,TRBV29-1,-,CSVDPGLQETQYF,TGCAGCGTTGATCCCGGACTCCAAGAGACCCAGTACTTC
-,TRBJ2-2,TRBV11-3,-,CASSLDRATTGELFF,TGTGCCAGCAGCTTAGACAGGGCCACCACCGGGGAGCTGTTTTTT
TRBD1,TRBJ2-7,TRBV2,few,CASSYSPGQGAREQYF,TGTGCCAGCAGTTATAGCCCGGGACAGGGGGCGCGGGAGCAGTACTTC
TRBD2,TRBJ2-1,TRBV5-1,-,CASSFGTSGGDEQFF,TGCGCCAGCAGCTTCGGGACTAGCGGGGGGGATGAGCAGTTCTTC
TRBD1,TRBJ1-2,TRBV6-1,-,CASKGTGEAYGYTF,TGTGCCAGCAAGGGGACAGGGGAGGCCTATGGCTACACCTTC
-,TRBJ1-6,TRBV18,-,CASSPGPGQHALHF,TGTGCCAGCTCACCAGGGCCGGGACAACATGCCCTCCACTTT
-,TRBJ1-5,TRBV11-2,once,CASSLNGNGNQPQHF,TGTGCCAGCAGCTTAAACGGGAATGGCAATCAGCCCCAGCATTTT
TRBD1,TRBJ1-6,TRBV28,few,CASSPRDRGNSPLHF,TGTGCCAGCAGTCCCCGGGACAGGGGGAATTCACCCCTCCACTTT